This T cell receptor (beta chain) was sequenced for a study of T-cell memory formation after mild COVID-19. At the level of the study: Clustering of TCRs was largely donor specific.

With regard to this clonotype: Its target is unknown.

Study-level findings and limits: Cross-reactive memory apparently joined, as some responding clones appeared in pre-infection memory.

TCRdb reanalysed the 5' RACE reads using MiXCR and keeps one entry per CDR3 protein. The sample yields about 400,000 distinct CDR3 sequences, about 25% seen once. The CDR3 is 15 residues long. V lost 4 bases to trimming and J lost 5 bases; unmatched junction nucleotides: 6. Germline loops: CDR1 KGHDR, CDR2 SFDVKD. The TCR originated in an adult woman who had mild COVID-19 (a few samples of this study predate the infection). Cell type and time point are not known. This sequence joins TRBV24-1 and TRBJ2-5; the match to TRBD2 covers 10 bases. The sample consisted of PBMCs or a T cell subset sorted from them (not recorded which). This CDR3 reads CATSDRGLAVETQYF. CDR3 in DNA: TGTGCCACCAGTGACCGCGGACTAGCGGTGGAGACCCAGTACTTC.